Each of the 28 T cell receptor beta chains below was sequenced from the same sample in a study of blood T cell repertoires in COVID-19. Sequencing used immunoSEQ multiplex PCR; TCRdb keeps in-frame clones, though not all of them. The sample has under 300,000 clones, about 90% seen once. The sample consisted of peripheral blood. The receptor source for this set is an older woman with COVID-19, enrolled during active disease.

The chain carries TRBV4-1 and TRBJ2-7, with 9 bases lining up with TRBD1. CDR3 length: 13 residues. The V and J ends lost 6 bases and 6 bases, in that order; junction bases with no gene match: 6. Germline lookup yields CDR1 MGHRA and CDR2 YSYEKL. CDR3 in DNA: TGCGCCAGCAGTCCTGACAGGGGGTCCGAGCAGTACTTC. Translation: CASSPDRGSEQYF.

This rearrangement joins TRBV6-6 to TRBJ1-6, with a possible D match to TRBD1 (6 bases). V was trimmed by 2 bases and J by 9 bases, leaving 17 bases between them. Germline V lookup: CDR1 MNHNY, CDR2 SVGAGI (reference sequence). This CDR3 has 16 amino acids. CDR3 sequence (DNA): TGTGCCAGCAGTTACCCGGGGGGCAGGGGTGGTTCACCCCTCCACTTT. It specifies CASSYPGGRGGSPLHF.

V is TRBV6-6 and J is TRBJ1-5; D is ambiguous. The germline V gene encodes CDR1 MNHNY and CDR2 SVGAGI (reference sequence). The CDR3 sequence is 13 residues long. V was clipped by 2 bases and J by 4 bases, with 6 bases between them. CDR3 amino acids: CASSYPSNQPQHF. The CDR3 DNA sequence: TGTGCCAGCAGTTACCCTTCTAATCAGCCCCAGCATTTT.

The rearrangement links TRBV16 to TRBJ1-1; D perhaps matches TRBD1 (5 bases). The CDR3 runs 13 residues. V shed 5 bases and J shed 1 base, with 8 bases lying between them. Germline-derived CDR1 and CDR2 are KGHSY and FQNENV. Here the CDR3 reads CASSNGANTEAFF. Written as DNA, the CDR3 is TGTGCCAGCAGCAATGGGGCGAACACTGAAGCTTTCTTT.

This chain joins TRBV5-4 and TRBJ2-7, with 10 bases that match TRBD1. CDR1 is SGHNT, CDR2 YYREEE, per germline (reference sequence). Trimming cost V 4 bases and J 4 bases; bases outside gene matches: 14. CDR3 length equals 17 residues. The CDR3 sequence: CASSPGRGQGTGYEQYF. In DNA form, the CDR3 reads TGTGCCAGCAGCCCGGGCCGGGGACAGGGGACTGGTTACGAGCAGTACTTC.

This clone appeared a few times. The chain employs TRBV7-9 and TRBJ2-7; no clear D. The ends were cut back, 5 bases at V and 2 bases at J, with 10 bases in the middle. The CDR3 loop spans 13 amino acids. Germline CDR1 SEHNR, CDR2 FQNEAQ (reference sequence). CDR3 residues: CASSPRDPYEQYF. The CDR3 DNA is TGTGCCAGCAGCCCCCGCGATCCCTACGAGCAGTACTTC.

The rearrangement links TRBV3-1 (or the pseudogene TRBV3-2) to TRBJ1-1; 9 bases align to TRBD1. CDR3 size: 16 residues. Germline CDR1 LGHDT, CDR2 YNNKEL (reference sequence). Trimming removed 4 bases from V and 5 bases from J; junction bases left unmatched: 11. The CDR3 DNA reads TGTGCCAGCAGCCCCCGGGTCGGGACAGGGAGGACTGAAGCTTTCTTT. Protein: CASSPRVGTGRTEAFF.

This sequence joins TRBV11-2 and TRBJ2-7; 7 bases line up with TRBD1. CDR1 and CDR2 (germline): SGHAT, FQNNGV. The junction had 9 bases not matched to a gene; V was cut back by 4 bases and J by 3 bases. The CDR3 runs 15 residues. The CDR3 bases are TGTGCCAGCAGCTCGGGCCCGGGACAGAACTACGAGCAGTACTTC. It yields the protein CASSSGPGQNYEQYF.

The chain carries TRBV10-3 and TRBJ2-5, with 7 bases identical to TRBD2. Trimming removed 3 bases from V and 0 bases from J; junction bases left unmatched: 4. The length of the CDR3 is 15 residues. CDR1 is ENHRY, CDR2 SYGVKD, per germline. The CDR3: CAISEGEGYQETQYF. Here the CDR3 DNA reads TGTGCCATCAGTGAAGGGGAGGGGTACCAAGAGACCCAGTACTTC.

Worth noting for this clone: The same CDR3 arises from other DNA sequences in this sample as well. The rearrangement uses TRBV7-9 and TRBJ1-5; 8 nucleotides line up with TRBD1. Germline-derived CDR1 and CDR2 are SEHNR and FQNEAQ (reference sequence). The CDR3 sequence is 14 residues long. Trimming at V came to 1 base and at J to 4 bases, leaving 0 bases not matched to a gene. CDR3 DNA: TGTGCCAGCAGCTTAGGACAGGGGAATCAGCCCCAGCATTTT. It specifies CASSLGQGNQPQHF.

This chain joins TRBV2 and TRBJ1-1; 8 nucleotides agree with TRBD1. V gave up 6 bases and J gave up 0 bases; unmatched junction bases: 3. Germline CDR1 SNHLY, CDR2 FYNNEI. This CDR3 is built from 14 residues. CDR3 bases: TGTGCCAGCAGGGGACAGGAGATGAACACTGAAGCTTTCTTT. Protein: CASRGQEMNTEAFF. The full variable domain, with the rest looked up from reference TRBV2 and TRBJ1-1, is EPEVTQTPSHQVTQMGQEVILRCVPISNHLYFYWYRQILGQKVEFLVSFYNNEISEKSEIFDDQFSVERPDGSNFTLKIRSTKLEDSAMYFCASRGQEMNTEAFFGQGTRLTVV.

V usage is TRBV2 and J usage is TRBJ1-2; D call uncertain. The CDR3 contains 13 residues. Germline V lookup: CDR1 SNHLY, CDR2 FYNNEI. Trimming shortened V by 6 bases and J by 0 bases, and 8 bases separated the two germline ends. In DNA, the CDR3 is TGTGCCAGCAGGGCAACAGCTAACTATGGCTACACCTTC. It translates to CASRATANYGYTF.

The gene calls are TRBV3-1 (or the pseudogene TRBV3-2) and TRBJ1-5; 8 bases map to TRBD1. The CDR3 covers 17 residues. Losses at the gene ends were 1 base for V and 4 bases for J; bases not matched to a gene: 9. Germline CDR1 and CDR2: LGHDT and YNNKEL (reference sequence). CDR3 DNA: TGTGCCAGCAGCCAAGGGGCGTGGACAGGGCCAAATCAGCCCCAGCATTTT. Its protein is CASSQGAWTGPNQPQHF.

The table lists this clone with a few counts. The CDR3 coding sequence is TGTGCCAGCAGCCCCGCGGGGTATGGCTACACCTTC. Protein sequence: CASSPAGYGYTF. V usage is TRBV6-5 and J usage is TRBJ1-2; D not resolved. This CDR3 is 12 amino acids long. Trimming took off 6 bases at V and 5 bases at J, with 10 bases between the two ends. Looked up from germline, CDR1 is MNHEY and CDR2 is SVGAGI.

This chain uses TRBV7-2 with TRBJ1-2; 7 bases fit TRBD1. J lost 6 bases, V lost 5 bases, and 6 bases had no gene match. CDR1 and CDR2 (germline): SGHTA, FQGNSA. The CDR3 totals 13 residues. CDR3 DNA sequence: TGTGCCAGCAGCCAGGGGGTTACAGATGGCTACACCTTC. Protein: CASSQGVTDGYTF.

V usage is TRBV10-3 and J usage is TRBJ2-3; tentatively, D is TRBD1 (7 bases). Germline V gene lookup returns CDR1 ENHRY and CDR2 SYGVKD. This CDR3 is built from 14 residues. Trimming took off 5 bases at V and 6 bases at J, with 15 bases between the two ends. The CDR3: CAISRQGGADTQYF. CDR3 in DNA: TGTGCCATCAGTCGACAGGGAGGCGCGGATACGCAGTATTTT.

This clone was counted a single time. The chain uses TRBV7-2 and TRBJ1-1, with D unclear. The CDR3 is made up of 13 amino acids. Germline CDR1 is SGHTA and CDR2 is FQGNSA. Trimming removed 4 bases at V and 2 bases at J, with 8 bases between. The CDR3 is CASSSTRNTEAFF. DNA of the CDR3: TGTGCCAGCAGCTCCACAAGAAACACTGAAGCTTTCTTT. Filled out from reference TRBV7-2 and TRBJ1-1, the complete variable domain reads GAGVSQSPSNKVTEKGKDVELRCDPISGHTALYWYRQSLGQGLEFLIYFQGNSAPDKSGLPSDRFSAERTGGSVSTLTIQRTQQEDSAVYLCASSSTRNTEAFFGQGTRLTVV.

The V gene is TRBV18, the J gene TRBJ2-2; D gene ambiguous. This CDR3 has 16 residues. In germline, CDR1 is KGHSH, CDR2 LQKENI. The V gene lost 1 base and the J gene lost 1 base, with 10 bases spanning the gap. The CDR3 reads CASSPLPIENTGELFF. As DNA, the CDR3 is TGTGCCAGCTCACCACTGCCTATAGAGAACACCGGGGAGCTGTTTTTT.

This chain joins TRBV29-1 and TRBJ1-4, with TRBD1 matching over 9 bases. Trimming at V came to 3 bases and at J to 8 bases, leaving 10 bases not matched to a gene. There are 15 residues in the CDR3. The germline V gene encodes CDR1 SQVTM and CDR2 ANQGSEA. Written as DNA, the CDR3 is TGCAGCGTTGAGAATCGACAGGGGGGTGGGGAAAAACTGTTTTTT. This translates into CSVENRQGGGEKLFF.

V and J are TRBV10-3 and TRBJ2-3; 12 bases fit TRBD1. Per germline, CDR1 ENHRY and CDR2 SYGVKD. V was clipped by 4 bases and J by 5 bases; unmatched bases: 4. This CDR3 region has 15 residues. DNA of the CDR3: TGTGCCATCAGTGGGGGACAGGGGGCGCAAGATACGCAGTATTTT. Translation gives CAISGGQGAQDTQYF.

The chain employs TRBV4-3 and TRBJ2-2, with TRBD1 as a possible D gene (6 bases). This CDR3 is 15 amino acids long. The germline V gene encodes CDR1 LGHNA and CDR2 YSLEER. Trimming took off 6 bases at V and 4 bases at J, with 15 bases between the two ends. Here the CDR3 DNA reads TGCGCCAGCAGTCGAGGGGGATCCGGCACCGGGGAGCTGTTTTTT. It codes for CASSRGGSGTGELFF.

The gene calls are TRBV7-9 and TRBJ2-2, with a tentative D call TRBD1 (6 bases). Looked up from germline, CDR1 is SEHNR and CDR2 is FQNEAQ (reference sequence). The CDR3 is 12 amino acids. V lost 9 bases and J lost 3, with 8 bases in between. The CDR3 DNA is TGTGCCAGTAAGGGGGACACCGGGGAGCTGTTTTTT. Amino acids: CASKGDTGELFF. Variable domain in full (rest from reference TRBV7-9 and TRBJ2-2): DTGVSQNPRHKITKRGQNVTFRCDPISEHNRLYWYRQTLGQGPEFLTYFQNEAQLEKSRLLSDRFSAERPKGSFSTLEIQRTEQGDSAMYLCASKGDTGELFFGEGSRLTVL.

The chain is built from TRBV6-5 and TRBJ1-1; D is unclear. Germline loops: CDR1 MNHEY, CDR2 SVGAGI. The CDR3 loop spans 13 amino acids. Trimming removed 7 bases from V and 7 bases from J, with 16 bases in between. The CDR3 nucleotides are TGTGCCAGCACCCCGGGGAGGTTAGGTGAAGCTTTCTTT. Protein: CASTPGRLGEAFF.

The V gene is TRBV9, the J gene TRBJ1-1; D not resolved. V was cut by 3 bases and J by 1 base, with 7 bases left in between. This CDR3 spans 13 amino acids. Germline CDR1 and CDR2: SGDLS and YYNGEE. The CDR3 DNA is TGTGCCAGCAGCGCGGGTGGGAACACTGAAGCTTTCTTT. Translated: CASSAGGNTEAFF.

This clone was recorded once. V is TRBV4-3 and J is TRBJ2-1; tentative D call: TRBD2 (6 bases). In germline, CDR1 is LGHNA, CDR2 YSLEER. CDR3 length: 19 amino acids. The V gene lost 3 bases and the J gene lost 5 bases, with 26 bases spanning the gap. The CDR3 here is CASSQGSQWLRGLNNEQFF. DNA for the CDR3: TGCGCCAGCAGCCAGGGTTCTCAGTGGTTGCGGGGATTGAACAATGAGCAGTTCTTC.

The rearrangement uses TRBV7-2 and TRBJ1-6, with a tentative D call TRBD1 (5 bases). The CDR3 covers 16 residues. V was cut by 2 bases and J by 7 bases, with 15 bases left in between. Germline lookup yields CDR1 SGHTA and CDR2 FQGNSA. CDR3 DNA: TGTGCCAGCAGCTTAACGGGGGGAAGTTTGAATTCACCCCTCCACTTT. The encoded protein is CASSLTGGSLNSPLHF.

This clone came up once. The V call is TRBV9, the J call TRBJ2-3; the D gene is possibly TRBD2 (5 bases). Germline V CDR1 and CDR2: SGDLS, YYNGEE. This CDR3 is 15 amino acids long. The V and J ends lost 4 bases and 0 bases respectively, with 12 bases between them. The CDR3 DNA is TGTGCCAGCAGCCAGAGCGGAACTAGCACAGATACGCAGTATTTT. Its protein is CASSQSGTSTDTQYF.

The chain combines TRBV29-1 with TRBJ2-3, with D possibly being TRBD1 (6 bases). This CDR3 region has 14 residues. V was pared by 3 bases and J by 2 bases, with 12 bases between. Germline lookup yields CDR1 SQVTM and CDR2 ANQGSEA. The CDR3 DNA is TGCAGCGTTGACTATGGGGGCTTCACAGATACGCAGTATTTT. Protein product: CSVDYGGFTDTQYF.